This entry concerns a single T cell receptor beta chain. The antigen is not known. A sample-barcoded 5' primer and a J-beta primer mix were used in a second PCR of roughly 7 to 11 cycles. TCRdb reprocessed the 5' RACE reads with MiXCR, giving one entry per CDR3 protein. The sample shows 900,000 to 950,000 distinct CDR3 sequences, approximately 32% of them seen only once. V was cut by 2 bases and J by 3 bases, with 10 bases left in between. The germline V gene encodes CDR1 MDHEN and CDR2 SYDVKM. There are 14 residues in the CDR3. The sample is drawn from a study of blood T cells in healthy people across ages. Study-wide results and caveats: Fewer expanded clones and more diversity marked long-lived versus aged donors.

This sample was also put to use in a study of T cells of mothers and their children. As that study records: Barcodes and 2-4 random nucleotides were added by M1S in the second PCR. Each child gave around 3 million TCR beta CDR3 reads (each mother, over 8.5 million).

This sequence was found in a woman aged 40 to 50 in good health. The chain uses TRBV28 and TRBJ1-2; possible D gene TRBD1, 6 bases. Sequencing was performed on blood. The CDR3 DNA reads as TGTGCCAGCAGTTTAGGGGGGGGCCACTATGGCTACACCTTC. This codes for CASSLGGGHYGYTF.